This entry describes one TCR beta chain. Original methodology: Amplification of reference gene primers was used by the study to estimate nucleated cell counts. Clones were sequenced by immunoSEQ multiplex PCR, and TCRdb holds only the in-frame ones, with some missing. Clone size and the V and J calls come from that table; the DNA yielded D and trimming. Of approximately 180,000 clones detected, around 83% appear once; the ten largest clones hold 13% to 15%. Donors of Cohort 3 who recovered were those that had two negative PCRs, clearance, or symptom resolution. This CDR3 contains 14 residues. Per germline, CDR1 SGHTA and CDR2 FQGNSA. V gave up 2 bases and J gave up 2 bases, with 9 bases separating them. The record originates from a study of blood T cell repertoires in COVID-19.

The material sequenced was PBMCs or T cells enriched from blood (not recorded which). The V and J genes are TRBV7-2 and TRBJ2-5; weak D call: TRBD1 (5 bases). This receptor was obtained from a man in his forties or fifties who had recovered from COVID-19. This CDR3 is CASSLYGQQETQYF. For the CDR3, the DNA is TGTGCCAGCAGCTTATATGGACAACAAGAGACCCAGTACTTC.